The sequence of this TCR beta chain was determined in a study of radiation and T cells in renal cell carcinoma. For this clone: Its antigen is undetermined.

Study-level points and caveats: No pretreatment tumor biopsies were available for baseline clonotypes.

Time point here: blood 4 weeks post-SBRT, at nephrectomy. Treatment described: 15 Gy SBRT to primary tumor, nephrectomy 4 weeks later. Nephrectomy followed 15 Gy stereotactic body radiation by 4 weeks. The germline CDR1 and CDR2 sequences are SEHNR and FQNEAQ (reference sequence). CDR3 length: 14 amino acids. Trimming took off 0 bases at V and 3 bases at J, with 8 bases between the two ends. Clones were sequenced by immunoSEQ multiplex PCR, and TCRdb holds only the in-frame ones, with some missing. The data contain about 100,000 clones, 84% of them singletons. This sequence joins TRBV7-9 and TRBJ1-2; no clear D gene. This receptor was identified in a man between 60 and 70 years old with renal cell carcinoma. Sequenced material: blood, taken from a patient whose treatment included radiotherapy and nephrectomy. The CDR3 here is CASSLAGGDYGYTF. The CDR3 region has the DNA TGTGCCAGCAGCTTAGCCGGTGGGGACTATGGCTACACCTTC.